The following is a T cell receptor (beta chain) sequence with its context. Its antigen is undetermined. This entry is derived from a study of cytomegalovirus exposure and HLA in healthy donors. Study-wide results and limits: It has been reported that TCR beta sequences accurately predicted the HLA-A and HLA-B alleles of most subjects. In a later analysis, HLA-associated TCR beta chains were more clonally expanded than equally common others.

From germline, CDR1 is SNHLY and CDR2 FYNNEI. Trimming left V 4 bases short and J 11 bases short, with 18 bases between. The CDR3 is 14 amino acids. PCR involved 60 Vbeta and 13 Jbeta primers. Clones were read by immunoSEQ multiplex PCR, and TCRdb kept only the in-frame ones, dropping some. The sample holds around 130,000 clones, about 8% seen once. Input material: PBMCs. This chain connects TRBV2 to TRBJ2-1, with a possible D match to TRBD1 (6 bases). The sequence was obtained from a woman in her thirties or forties in good health and CMV-seropositive. The CDR3, as DNA: TGTGCCAGCAGTGGGGGACAAAGGACGGGCCAGCAGTTCTTC. Translating it yields CASSGGQRTGQQFF.